A selection of T cell receptor beta chains follows, all from one sample in a study of T cells after yellow fever vaccination. From the 5' RACE reads, TCRdb called clonotypes with MiXCR, one entry per CDR3 protein. The sample lists around 340,000 distinct CDR3 sequences, 8.5% to 9% occurring once. The sequenced sample was PBMCs, obtained on the day of the first yellow fever vaccination. These receptors all stem from a young man who received the YFV17D yellow fever vaccine. CDR3s include the opening cysteine and the closing phenylalanine or tryptophan. D genes are given only for firm matches. Not every row has a clone size; where given, it reads once, few, many or a size class.

v_call	clone_size	d_call	j_call	cdr3_nt	cdr3_aa
TRBV5-1	few	TRBD1	TRBJ2-1	TGCGCCAGCAGCTTCAAACAGGGGGCAGGCAATGAGCAGTTCTTC	CASSFKQGAGNEQFF
TRBV11-1	few	.	TRBJ2-1	TGTGCCAGCAGTTCGACTACTCTAAAAGGCAGGGGAGGTGAGAATGAGCAGTTCTTC	CASSSTTLKGRGGENEQFF
TRBV7-9	.	TRBD1	TRBJ2-7	TGTGCCAGCAGCTTTGGACAGGGGGGACCATACGAGCAGTACTTC	CASSFGQGGPYEQYF
TRBV7-2	many	TRBD1	TRBJ1-1	TGTGCCAGCAGCTTCACGACAGGGGGCAGGGAAGCTTTCTTT	CASSFTTGGREAFF
TRBV20-1	few	TRBD2	TRBJ2-1	TGCAGTGCTAGCCCTAGCGGGGGCTACAATGAGCAGTTCTTC	CSASPSGGYNEQFF
TRBV4-2	many	.	TRBJ2-1	TGTGCCAGCAGCCAAGATTTAAATGAGCAGTTCTTC	CASSQDLNEQFF
TRBV14	few	.	TRBJ2-1	TGTGCCAGCAGCCAAAGGCAGGCGGGCCCCCACTTCTTC	CASSQRQAGPHFF
TRBV6-2/TRBV6-3	.	.	TRBJ2-2	TGTGCCAGCAAAGCGGGCGCATATACCGGGGAGCTGTTTTTT	CASKAGAYTGELFF
TRBV5-1	few	.	TRBJ1-1	TGCGCCAGCATAGGCCCAGTGAACACTGAAGCTTTCTTT	CASIGPVNTEAFF
TRBV20-1	.	.	TRBJ2-5	TGCAGTGCTAGAGATGGAGTCCAGGAGACCCAGTACTTC	CSARDGVQETQYF
TRBV12-3/TRBV12-4	.	.	TRBJ1-6	TGTGCCAGCAGTCCGCTGGACAAAGGAAGTTCACCCCTCCACTTT	CASSPLDKGSSPLHF
TRBV9	.	.	TRBJ1-2	TGTGCCAGCAGCGTAGATTCGTCTGGATATGGCTACACCTTC	CASSVDSSGYGYTF
TRBV5-1	.	.	TRBJ2-1	TGCGCCAGCAGCTTGGAGGCAAACTCCTACAATGAGCAGTTCTTC	CASSLEANSYNEQFF
TRBV2	.	.	TRBJ2-7	TGTGCCAGCATGGGGCGGACCGGTGGCTACGAGCAGTACTTC	CASMGRTGGYEQYF
TRBV6-2/TRBV6-3	.	.	TRBJ2-3	TGTGCCAGCAGTTACTCAGGGGTAGATACGCAGTATTTT	CASSYSGVDTQYF
TRBV12-3/TRBV12-4	few	.	TRBJ2-3	TGTGCCAGCACCACGGGCTCACTTGACAGAAGCACAGATACGCAGTATTTT	CASTTGSLDRSTDTQYF
TRBV5-5	.	.	TRBJ2-1	TGTGCCAGCAGCTTGGAACCAATCGGAAATGAGCAGTTCTTC	CASSLEPIGNEQFF
TRBV7-2	many	.	TRBJ1-2	TGTGCCAGCAGCCCCAGACAGCCTACTTCCGGCTACACCTTC	CASSPRQPTSGYTF
TRBV21-1	few	.	TRBJ1-5	TGTGCCAGCAGCAAAGCGACAAGTCAGCCCCAGCATTTT	CASSKATSQPQHF
TRBV12-3/TRBV12-4	many	.	TRBJ1-1	TGTGCCAGCAGTTTTTCTGGAGGCTATTACACTGAAGCTTTCTTT	CASSFSGGYYTEAFF
TRBV12-3/TRBV12-4	.	.	TRBJ2-2	TGTGCCAGCAGTTTTGGGTGGCTTACCGGGGAGCTGTTTTTT	CASSFGWLTGELFF
TRBV7-8	few	.	TRBJ2-1	TGTGCCAGCAGCTTAGTTAGGGGGCGGGGGTTGGGCTCCTACAATGAGCAGTTCTTC	CASSLVRGRGLGSYNEQFF
TRBV9	few	.	TRBJ2-7	TGTGCCAGCAGCCCTCAACCGGGGAACACCAACTACGAGCAGTACTTC	CASSPQPGNTNYEQYF
TRBV4-2	few	TRBD1	TRBJ1-6	TGTGCCAGCAGCCAAGACGGGACAGGGGATTATAATTCACCCCTCCACTTT	CASSQDGTGDYNSPLHF
TRBV5-1	.	TRBD1	TRBJ2-1	TGCGCCAGCAGCTCGGGACAGGTTCCTTCCAATGAGCAGTTCTTC	CASSSGQVPSNEQFF
TRBV24-1	.	.	TRBJ2-1	TGTGCCACCAGTGATAGAACAGGGAATGAGCAGTTCTTC	CATSDRTGNEQFF
TRBV5-4	few	TRBD1	TRBJ2-7	TGTGCCAGCAGCGAGGGGGGACAGGTGTACTACGAGCAGTACTTC	CASSEGGQVYYEQYF
TRBV20-1	few	TRBD2	TRBJ2-1	TGCAGTGCTAGGCCGGGACTAGCGGGGGCCCGAAGCTCCTACAATGAGCAGTTCTTC	CSARPGLAGARSSYNEQFF
TRBV6-5	.	.	TRBJ2-7	TGTGCCAGCAGTTACGGCGGGGCCTCCTCCTACGAGCAGTACTTC	CASSYGGASSYEQYF
TRBV4-3	few	TRBD1	TRBJ1-6	TGCGCCAGCAGCCCCGGGAAAGACAGGGAGTCTAATTCACCCCTCCACTTT	CASSPGKDRESNSPLHF
TRBV5-1	few	.	TRBJ2-1	TGCGCCAGCAGCTTTGTAGACAGCTCCTACAATGAGCAGTTCTTC	CASSFVDSSYNEQFF
TRBV29-1	.	.	TRBJ2-5	TGCAGCGGTGGGTGGGGGACCGCGAGGCGAGAGACCCAGTACTTC	CSGGWGTARRETQYF
TRBV7-9	.	.	TRBJ1-6	TGTGCCAGCAGCTCAAAGTGGTTAGATTCACCCCTCCACTTT	CASSSKWLDSPLHF
TRBV7-3	.	TRBD2	TRBJ2-3	TGTGCCAGCAGCTTAGTTTACAGCGGGGTAATTAGAGTGCAGTATTTT	CASSLVYSGVIRVQYF
TRBV7-2	.	TRBD1	TRBJ1-1	TGTGCCAGCAGCTTAGAAGGGGGCGGAGGGGGTCTCTTT	CASSLEGGGGGLF
TRBV6-1	many	.	TRBJ2-1	TGTGCCAGCATACTAGCCGGGACCGAGACCTACAATGAGCAGTTCTTC	CASILAGTETYNEQFF
TRBV15	few	.	TRBJ2-5	TGTGCCACCAGCAGAACAGTTCAAGAGACCCAGTACTTC	CATSRTVQETQYF
TRBV7-9	few	.	TRBJ2-6	TGTGCCAGCGCTTGGGTTAATGCTGGGGCCAACGTCCTGACTTTC	CASAWVNAGANVLTF
TRBV20-1	many	TRBD1	TRBJ2-1	TGCAGTGCTAGATCACCGGGACAGGCATACAATGAGCAGTTCTTC	CSARSPGQAYNEQFF
TRBV11-2	.	.	TRBJ1-2	TGTGCCAGCAGCCCGAGGAGCCGAGACAGAGGATGGGAGAACTATGGCTACACCTTC	CASSPRSRDRGWENYGYTF
TRBV19	few	TRBD1	TRBJ2-5	TGTGCCAGTAGCGACCCCCTGACAGGGGGCAGGGAGACCCAGTACTTC	CASSDPLTGGRETQYF
TRBV20-1	many	.	TRBJ2-7	TGCAGTGCTGCACCGGGACTGAGCCCGAGGGGTTACGAGCAGTACTTC	CSAAPGLSPRGYEQYF
TRBV12-3/TRBV12-4	.	.	TRBJ1-3	TGTGCCAGTGAGGGGTCTCGAGGGGACACCATATATTTT	CASEGSRGDTIYF
TRBV7-9	many	.	TRBJ2-5	TGTGCCAGCACCTCCGGGGCGACCCAGTACTTC	CASTSGATQYF
TRBV5-1	.	.	TRBJ2-2	TGCGCCAGCAGCCCCGCAGGAGCGGTGAACACCGGGGAGCTGTTTTTT	CASSPAGAVNTGELFF
TRBV9	.	.	TRBJ1-1	TGTGCCAGCAGCGTAGAACTGACACAAAACACTGAAGCTTTCTTT	CASSVELTQNTEAFF
TRBV6-1	few	.	TRBJ2-7	TGTGCCAGCAGTGAAACCCGGGACTACGAGCAGTACTTC	CASSETRDYEQYF
TRBV19	.	TRBD2	TRBJ2-3	TGTGCCAGTACCCCACTAGCGGGCACAGATACGCAGTATTTT	CASTPLAGTDTQYF